This entry describes one T cell receptor (beta chain). The sample comes from a study of CD8 T cells in ankylosing spondylitis. TCRdb recomputed calls from the 5' RACE reads with MiXCR, one row per CDR3 protein. The data show around 340,000 distinct CDR3 sequences, 20% to 25% seen once. The sequenced material came from blood, either unsorted or a sorted T cell fraction (not recorded which). This sequence was found in a male donor with ankylosing spondylitis or in good health (not recorded which).

The CDR3 nucleotides are TGTGCCAGCAGCTTTACACAGAACACTGAAGCTTTCTTT. Translated, it gives CASSFTQNTEAFF. The chain carries TRBV7-3 and TRBJ1-1; no definite D call. Trimming left V 3 bases short and J 1 base short, with 6 bases between. The germline V gene has CDR1 SGHTA and CDR2 FQGTGA. The CDR3 contains 13 residues.